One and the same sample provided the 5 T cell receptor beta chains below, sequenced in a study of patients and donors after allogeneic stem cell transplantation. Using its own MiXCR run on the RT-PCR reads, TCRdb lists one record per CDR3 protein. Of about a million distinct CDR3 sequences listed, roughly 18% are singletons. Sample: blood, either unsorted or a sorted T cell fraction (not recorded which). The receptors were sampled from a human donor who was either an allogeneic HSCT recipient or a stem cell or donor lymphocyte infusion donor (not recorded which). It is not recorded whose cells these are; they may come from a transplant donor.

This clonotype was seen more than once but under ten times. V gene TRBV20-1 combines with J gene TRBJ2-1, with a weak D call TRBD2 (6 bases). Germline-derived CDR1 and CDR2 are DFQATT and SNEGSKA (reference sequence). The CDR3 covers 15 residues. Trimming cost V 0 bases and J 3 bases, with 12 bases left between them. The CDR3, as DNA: TGCAGTGCTAGAGATCCAGGTAGCGGCTACAATGAGCAGTTCTTC. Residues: CSARDPGSGYNEQFF.

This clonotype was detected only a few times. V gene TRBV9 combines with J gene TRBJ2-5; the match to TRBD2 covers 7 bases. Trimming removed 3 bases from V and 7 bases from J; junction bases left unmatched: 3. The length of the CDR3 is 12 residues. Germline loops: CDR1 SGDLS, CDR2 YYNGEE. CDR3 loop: CASSAPGGTQYF. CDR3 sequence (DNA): TGTGCCAGCAGCGCGCCGGGAGGGACCCAGTACTTC.

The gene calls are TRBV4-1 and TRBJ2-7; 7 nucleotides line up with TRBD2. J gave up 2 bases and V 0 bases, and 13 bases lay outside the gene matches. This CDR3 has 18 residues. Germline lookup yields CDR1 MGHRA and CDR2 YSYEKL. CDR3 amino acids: CASSQDRAWEGAAYEQYF. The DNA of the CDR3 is TGCGCCAGCAGCCAAGATCGGGCTTGGGAGGGAGCGGCCTACGAGCAGTACTTC.

The CDR3 here is CASSRTDRLTYEQYF. Written as DNA, the CDR3 is TGTGCCAGCAGTAGAACGGACAGGCTAACTTACGAGCAGTACTTC. V and J are TRBV27 and TRBJ2-7; TRBD1 matches 7 bases. J lost 4 bases, V lost 5 bases, and 11 bases had no gene match. The CDR3 covers 15 residues. CDR1 is MNHEY and CDR2 is SMNVEV in the germline V gene (reference sequence).

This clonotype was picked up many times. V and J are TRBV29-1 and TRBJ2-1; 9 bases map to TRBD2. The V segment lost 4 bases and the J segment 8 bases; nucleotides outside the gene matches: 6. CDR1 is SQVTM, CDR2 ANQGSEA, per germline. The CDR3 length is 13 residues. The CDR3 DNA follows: TGCAGCGTTGGCGGGAGGGCCAGGGATGAGCAGTTCTTC. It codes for CSVGGRARDEQFF.